The source of this T cell receptor (beta chain) is a study of T cell changes during pregnancy in multiple sclerosis. With 4 bases clipped from V and 4 bases from J, the junction kept 13 bases outside the gene matches. Germline assignment: CDR1 SGHTA and CDR2 FQGNSA. The CDR3 loop spans 18 amino acids. Only in-frame clones appear in the TCRdb table, and some are missing; sequencing was by immunoSEQ multiplex PCR. The sample yields fewer than 35,000 clones, roughly 91% seen once. The TCR sequence derives from a female donor with multiple sclerosis, enrolled in a pregnancy study. The chain uses TRBV7-2 and TRBJ1-1; 12 bases are a match to TRBD1. Sequenced here: CD4+ T cells from peripheral blood mononuclear cells, sampled after pregnancy. CDR3 in amino acids: CASSSPGTGGMSATEAFF. The CDR3, as DNA: TGTGCCAGCAGCTCACCCGGGACAGGGGGCATGTCGGCCACTGAAGCTTTCTTT.